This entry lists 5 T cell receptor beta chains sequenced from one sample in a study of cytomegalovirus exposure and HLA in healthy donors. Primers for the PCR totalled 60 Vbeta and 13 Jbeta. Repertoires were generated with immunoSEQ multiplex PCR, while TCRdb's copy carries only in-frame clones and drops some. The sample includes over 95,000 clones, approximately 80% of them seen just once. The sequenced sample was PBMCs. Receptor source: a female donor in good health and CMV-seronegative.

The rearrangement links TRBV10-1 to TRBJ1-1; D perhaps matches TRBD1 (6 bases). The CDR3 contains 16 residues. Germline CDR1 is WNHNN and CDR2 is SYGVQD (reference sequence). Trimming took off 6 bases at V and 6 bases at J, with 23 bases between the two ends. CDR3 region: CASRDTTGTSWAEAFF. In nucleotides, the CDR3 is TGCGCCAGCAGGGATACGACGGGGACATCTTGGGCTGAAGCTTTCTTT.

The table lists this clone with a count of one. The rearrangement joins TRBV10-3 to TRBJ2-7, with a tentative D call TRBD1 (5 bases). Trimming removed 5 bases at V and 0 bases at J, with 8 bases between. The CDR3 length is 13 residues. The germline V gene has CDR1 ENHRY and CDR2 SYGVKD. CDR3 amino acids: CAISKQVSYEQYF. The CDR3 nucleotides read TGTGCCATCAGTAAACAGGTCTCCTACGAGCAGTACTTC.

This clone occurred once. The CDR3 sequence is CASSLVSGGTDTQYF. The CDR3 nucleotides are TGTGCCAGCAGCTTGGTTAGCGGGGGGACAGATACGCAGTATTTT. The chain combines TRBV11-2 with TRBJ2-3; 10 bases agree with TRBD2. V was pared by 3 bases and J by 3 bases, with 3 bases of the junction left unmatched. The CDR3 extends over 15 amino acids. The V gene's germline CDR1 is SGHAT and CDR2 FQNNGV.

The CDR3 DNA is TGCGCCAGCAGCTTAGCGGGGGGAAACACCGGGGAGCTGTTTTTT. It is translated as CASSLAGGNTGELFF. This chain uses TRBV5-1 with TRBJ2-2, with TRBD2 identical over 9 bases. The CDR3 extends over 15 amino acids. V gave up 2 bases and J gave up 2 bases; unmatched junction bases: 1. Germline V gene data show CDR1 as SGHRS and CDR2 as YFSETQ.

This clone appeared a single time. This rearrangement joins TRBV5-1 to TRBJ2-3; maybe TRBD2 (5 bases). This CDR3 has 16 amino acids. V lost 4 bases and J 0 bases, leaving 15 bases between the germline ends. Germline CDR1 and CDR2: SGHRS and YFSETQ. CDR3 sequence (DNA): TGCGCCAGCAGCCAAGGACTTATTAGTAGCACAGATACGCAGTATTTT. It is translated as CASSQGLISSTDTQYF.